The present TCR beta chain was sequenced within a study of monozygotic twins with inflammatory bowel disease. Comments on this clonotype: Its antigen remains unknown.

Study-wide results and caveats: Distinguishing T cell subtypes was not possible.

Template switching introduced UMIs that contain a 6-nucleotide sample barcode. Each CDR3 protein gets one entry in TCRdb, which reprocessed the 5' RACE reads and gives no DNA. The sample yields some 160,000 distinct CDR3 sequences, of which the top ten take up just under 7.5%. The germline V gene encodes CDR1 SGHVS and CDR2 FNYEAQ. This CDR3 has 13 residues. The J gene is TRBJ2-5, the V gene TRBV7-6; TCRdb's D call of TRBD1 is untestable without DNA. The source material was blood. The TCR was taken from a human donor with ulcerative colitis or Crohn's disease, or a healthy co-twin of an affected twin (not recorded which). The chain's CDR3 is CASSRTVIETQYF.